This T cell receptor (beta chain) derives from a study of blood T cell repertoires in COVID-19. Across the study: Italy, Spain and the United States were the sources of the convalescent and acute COVID-19 samples. PBMCs, B-cell-depleted T cells, or T cells were the source of the cDNA or gDNA that made up the material.

Methods used by the authors: Reference gene primers were amplified, and this amplification served to estimate nucleated cell counts. The table came from immunoSEQ multiplex PCR; TCRdb's copy has only in-frame clones and leaves some out. V and J calls and clone size come straight from that table; D and trimming were deduced from the DNA. The table records roughly 500,000 clones, 88% of them present only once. The CDR3 is 14 amino acids. Looked up from germline, CDR1 is SQVTM and CDR2 is ANQGSEA. V lost 6 bases to trimming and J lost 4 bases; unmatched junction nucleotides: 10. Cohort allocation depended upon clinical history that participants reported.

The material sequenced was PBMCs or T cells enriched from blood (not recorded which). This receptor was taken from a woman aged 40 to 49 who had recovered from COVID-19. The genes are TRBV29-1 and TRBJ1-1, with 8 bases that match TRBD1. CDR3 amino acids: CSVQAGQGSTEAFF. DNA for the CDR3: TGCAGCGTCCAGGCCGGACAGGGTTCCACTGAAGCTTTCTTT.